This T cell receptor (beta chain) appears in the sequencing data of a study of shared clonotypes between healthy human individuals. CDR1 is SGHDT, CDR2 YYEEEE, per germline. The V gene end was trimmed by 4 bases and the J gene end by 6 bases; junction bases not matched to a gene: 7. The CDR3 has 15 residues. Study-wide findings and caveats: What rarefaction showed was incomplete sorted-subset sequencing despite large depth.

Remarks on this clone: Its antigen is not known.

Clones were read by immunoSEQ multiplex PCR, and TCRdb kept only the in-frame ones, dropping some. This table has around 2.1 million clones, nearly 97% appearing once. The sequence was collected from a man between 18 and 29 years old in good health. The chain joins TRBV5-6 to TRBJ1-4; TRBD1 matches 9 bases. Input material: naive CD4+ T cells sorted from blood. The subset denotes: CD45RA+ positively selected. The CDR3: CASSVGTGHHEKLFF. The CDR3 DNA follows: TGTGCCAGCAGCGTGGGGACAGGGCATCATGAAAAACTGTTTTTT.